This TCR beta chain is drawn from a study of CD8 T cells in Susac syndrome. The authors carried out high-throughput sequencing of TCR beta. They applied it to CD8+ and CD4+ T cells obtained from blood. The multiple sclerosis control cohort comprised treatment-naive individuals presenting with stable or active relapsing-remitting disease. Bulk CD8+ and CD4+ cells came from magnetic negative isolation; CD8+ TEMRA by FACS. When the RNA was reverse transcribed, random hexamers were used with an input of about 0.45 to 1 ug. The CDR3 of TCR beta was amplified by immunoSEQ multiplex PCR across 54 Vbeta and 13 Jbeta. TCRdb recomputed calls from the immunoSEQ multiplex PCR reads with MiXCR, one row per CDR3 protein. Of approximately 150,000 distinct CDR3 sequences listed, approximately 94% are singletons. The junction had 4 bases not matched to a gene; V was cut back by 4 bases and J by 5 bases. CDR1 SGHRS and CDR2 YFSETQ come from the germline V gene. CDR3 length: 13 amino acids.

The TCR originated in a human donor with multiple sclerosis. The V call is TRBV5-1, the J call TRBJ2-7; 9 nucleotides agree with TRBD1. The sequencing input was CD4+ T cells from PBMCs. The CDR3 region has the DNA TGCGCCAGCAGCCAGACAGGGGGAGACGAGCAGTACTTC. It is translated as CASSQTGGDEQYF.